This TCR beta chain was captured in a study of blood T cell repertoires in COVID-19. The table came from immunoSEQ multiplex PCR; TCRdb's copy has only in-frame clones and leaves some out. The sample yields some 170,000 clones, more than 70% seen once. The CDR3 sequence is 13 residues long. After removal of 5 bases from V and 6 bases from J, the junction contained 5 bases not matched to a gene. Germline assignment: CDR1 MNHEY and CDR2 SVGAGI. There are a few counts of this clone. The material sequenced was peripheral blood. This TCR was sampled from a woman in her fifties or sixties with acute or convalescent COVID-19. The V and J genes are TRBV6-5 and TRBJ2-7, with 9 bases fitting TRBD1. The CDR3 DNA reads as TGTGCCAGCAGTCGTACAGGGGGCCGCGAGCAGTACTTC. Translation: CASSRTGGREQYF.